This T cell receptor beta chain was recorded in a study of graft-versus-host responses after intestinal transplantation. Study as a whole: All recipients were given anti-thymocyte globulin induction, and tacrolimus and steroids were then administered for around three years. General study points: Clonal ratios of graft-versus-host to host-versus-graft in allografts were high for patients exhibiting graft-donor T cell macrochimerism. An association linked early post-transplant HvG declines with peak circulating GvH clone levels. The authors found GvH clones in recipient marrow, some appearing first in ileum or blood.

Assay: immunoSEQ multiplex PCR; the TCRdb copy retains only in-frame clones and omits some. Of around 93,000 clones in the sample, around nine tenths were seen once. Remarks on this clone: No antigen is known for it.

This sample comprised unstimulated CD8+ T cells sorted from spleen or lymph node cells, obtained before intestinal transplant. The origin of this receptor is a human donor who received an intestinal transplant.

DNA of the CDR3: TGTGCCAGCAGCCCCCTTGCCCAGGGGTCCTACGAGCAGTACTTC. Its translation is CASSPLAQGSYEQYF. The chain recombines TRBV7-9 with TRBJ2-7; tentative D call: TRBD1 (6 bases). This CDR3 is 15 amino acids long. Trimming removed 5 bases from V and 1 base from J, with 15 bases in between. Germline V gene lookup returns CDR1 SEHNR and CDR2 FQNEAQ (reference sequence).